This TCR beta chain comes out of a study of OX40 agonist ivuxolimab in advanced cancers. Overall study: Hepatocellular carcinoma, melanoma, renal cell or head and neck cancer affected the dose-escalation patients. A history of anti-PD-1, anti-PD-L1 or anti-CTLA-4 therapy was acceptable, and roughly 40% had some.

Germline assignment: CDR1 LNHDA and CDR2 SQIVND (reference sequence). V lost 5 bases and J lost 3; bases outside the gene matches: 12. The CDR3 length is 19 residues. TCRdb's copy holds only in-frame clones and misses some; the assay was immunoSEQ multiplex PCR. This table holds 30,000 to 40,000 clones, about four fifths found once. The input for sequencing was CD4+ or CD8+ T cells sorted from blood, taken in a trial of the OX40 agonist ivuxolimab. The TCR sequence derives from an adult with an advanced solid tumor such as melanoma, head and neck, liver or kidney cancer. The chain joins TRBV19 to TRBJ2-6; 11 bases line up with TRBD1. CDR3: CASSFSTGTGGYGANVLTF. The CDR3, as DNA: TGTGCCAGTAGTTTCTCTACCGGGACAGGGGGTTATGGGGCCAACGTCCTGACTTTC.